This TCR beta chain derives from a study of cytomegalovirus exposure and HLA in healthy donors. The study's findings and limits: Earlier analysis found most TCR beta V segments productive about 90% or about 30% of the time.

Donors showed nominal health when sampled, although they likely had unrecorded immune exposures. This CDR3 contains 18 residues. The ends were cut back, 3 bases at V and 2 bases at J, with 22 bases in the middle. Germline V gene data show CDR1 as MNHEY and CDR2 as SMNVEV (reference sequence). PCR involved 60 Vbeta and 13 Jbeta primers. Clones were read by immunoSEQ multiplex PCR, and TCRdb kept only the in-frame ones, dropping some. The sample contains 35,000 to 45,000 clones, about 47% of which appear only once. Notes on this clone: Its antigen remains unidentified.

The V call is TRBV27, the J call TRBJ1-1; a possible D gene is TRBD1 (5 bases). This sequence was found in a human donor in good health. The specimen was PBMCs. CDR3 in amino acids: CASSFSGGLALGNTEAFF. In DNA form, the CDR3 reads TGTGCCAGCAGTTTTTCCGGGGGACTCGCGTTGGGAAACACTGAAGCTTTCTTT.